This TCR beta chain was obtained from a study of graft-versus-host responses after intestinal transplantation (dated by TCRdb to about 2021). Background for the entire study: Recipients received multivisceral, liver-intestinal, or isolated intestinal transplants. Every recipient was given anti-thymocyte globulin induction, then maintenance tacrolimus and steroids for around three years. Rather than going through the commercial service, samples from three later patients were sequenced in-house on an Illumina MiSeq and processed with MiXCR. Bulk TCR-beta CDR3 sequencing was used to track graft-versus-host and host-versus-graft alloreactive T cell clones in the graft, circulation and bone marrow after intestinal transplantation. Donor T cell macrochimerism was defined as a peak of at least 4% donor T cells among recipient peripheral blood mononuclear cells. The cohort enrolled 24 intestinal transplant recipients, one of whom was a retransplant, and a few patients without pretransplant specimens were excluded. Alloreactive clones were identified by sequencing pre-transplant mixed lymphocyte reaction products and comparing them with unstimulated pre-transplant donor and recipient T cells.

The sample holds one count of this clone. No antigen is known for it. No much larger clone exists at a distance of one base, and base qualities are not known. Library creation used the immunoSEQ multiplex PCR assay. For most patients, genomic DNA was isolated using the Qiagen DNeasy Blood and Tissue Kit and was shipped frozen to Adaptive Biotechnologies for TCR sequencing. For most patients, genomic DNA was subjected to high-throughput TCR-beta CDR3 sequencing by Adaptive Biotechnologies. Per the authors' processing: TCR sequencing data for around 20 patients were retrieved from Adaptive's ImmunoSEQ software; three other patients were processed with MiXCR and VDJtools. To correct CD4 versus CD8 sorting errors, any sequence found in both subsets at a frequency ratio below 5:1 was removed. CDR3 nucleotide sequences shared between donor and recipient were removed because their origin could not be assigned. To count as alloreactive, a clone needed at least 2-fold expansion over unstimulated cells and a minimum CFSE-low frequency of 0.002% (template counts) or 0.001% (read counts). Clones were considered mappable if detected in sequenced pre-transplant spleen, lymph node, or MLR CFSE-low populations of the donor or recipient. The cumulative frequency of alloreactive clones was calculated as a percentage of all sequences, weighted by copy number. TCRdb holds this immuneACCESS table with in-frame rearrangements only. Some clones are missing; in checked studies, unresolved V genes explain under half, and the rest has no known cause. The V and J calls and clone size come from that table; D and trimming were worked out from the DNA. Across this sample there are over 100,000 clones, with 80% to 95% seen only once. The top ten constitute around 0.12% of the sample.

The research as a whole found: In patients with donor T cell macrochimerism, the allografts had high GvH to HvG T cell clonal ratios. GvH clones were detected in recipient bone marrow, and some of these GvH clones were observed earlier in ileal mucosa or blood, consistent with an intestinal mucosal origin. The conclusions were limited by the relatively low number and heterogeneity of the intestinal transplant patients. Early after transplant, peak levels of circulating GvH clones were found to be associated with declines in HvG clones.

The CDR3 numbers 13 residues from cysteine through phenylalanine. Just CDR3 DNA is preserved here, 39 bases in frame from base 1. Here V drops 5 bases and J drops 5 bases, and the junction holds 5 bases not matched to any gene. From the germline V gene, CDR1 is MGHDK and CDR2 is SYGVNS. This sample's time point label indicates: cells obtained before transplantation from donor or recipient. CD3+CD4+ and CD3+CD8+ populations were FACS-sorted from unstimulated pre-transplant donor and recipient cells taken from spleen or lymph nodes. The specimen was unstimulated CD4+ T cells sorted from spleen or lymph node cells, collected before intestinal transplant. This chain is built from TRBV25-1 and TRBJ1-2; 7 bases in between match TRBD1. The receptor's source is a human donor who received an intestinal transplant. This receptor carries the CDR3 CASSTRGGYGYTF. The sequenced DNA: TGTGCCAGCAGTACCAGGGGGGGTTATGGCTACACCTTC.